A single TCR beta chain is shown here with its context. As yet, its antigen is unknown. This CDR3 has 18 residues. This record comes from a study of cytomegalovirus exposure and HLA in healthy donors. Study outcomes and limitations: V segments that were indistinguishable, TRBV6-2 and TRBV6-3 among them, were omitted from analysis. In vitro confirmation showed three CMV-associated chains to be CMV antigen specific. Looking again later, the authors saw that most CMV-associated TCR beta chains seemed HLA-restricted. Per published accounts, TCR beta sequences correctly predicted the HLA-A and HLA-B alleles of most subjects.

The PCR ran on 60 Vbeta and 13 Jbeta primers. The assay was immunoSEQ multiplex PCR, and TCRdb's table has in-frame clones only and misses some. The sample shows 100,000 to 150,000 clones, about four fifths of them seen only once. This chain uses TRBV21-1 with TRBJ2-1; the D segment call TRBD2 is taken from the table without a DNA check. TRBV21-1 is listed as a pseudogene. The TCR was taken from a woman aged 40-49 years in good health and CMV-seronegative. Sequenced input: PBMCs. The CDR3 here is CASSPGLLAGGPYNEQFF. As DNA, the CDR3 is TGTGCCAGCAGCCCCGGATTGTTAGCGGGGGGTCCATACAATGAGCAGTTCTTC.